The 32 T cell receptor beta chains in this list originate from one sample, sequenced in a study of CD8+CD57+ T cells in acquired aplastic anemia. Template material for TCR beta VDJ and CDR3 profiling consisted of genomic DNA. TCRdb analysed the reads with MiXCR anew, one entry per CDR3 protein. The sample records a few hundred thousand distinct CDR3 sequences, about 80% being singletons. It was patients with CD8+CD57+ cell expansion by flow cytometry who were chosen for sequencing. Sample: sorted CD4+, CD8+, or CD8+CD57+ T cells (not recorded which) from PBMCs. These receptors were obtained from a human donor with aplastic anemia.

The chain is built from TRBV15 and TRBJ2-1; TRBD1 might be the D (6 bases). The CDR3 is 13 residues long. The V and J ends lost 0 bases and 14 bases respectively, with 14 bases between them. The germline gives CDR1 LNHNV, CDR2 YYDKDF (reference sequence). The CDR3 region is CATSRDVPGEKFF. The CDR3 coding sequence is TGTGCCACCAGCAGAGATGTCCCAGGGGAGAAGTTCTTC.

With respect to this clonotype: The CDR3 does not close with the conserved phenylalanine or tryptophan, likely indicating a read error. The limits of the CDR3 on the DNA are not certain, so only TCRdb's listed CDR3 is given. This chain uses TRBV7-3 with TRBJ2-3. The CDR3 is 13 residues long, ends included. Germline loops: CDR1 SGHTA, CDR2 FQGTGA. The CDR3 sequence is CASRHGDTDTQKH.

This clonotype was seen a single time. J is TRBJ2-2 and V is TRBV7-3; 7 nucleotides match TRBD2. The V segment lost 5 bases and the J segment 5 bases; nucleotides outside the gene matches: 2. The CDR3 loop spans 13 amino acids. Germline CDR1 and CDR2: SGHTA and FQGTGA. The CDR3: CASSPAGTGELFF. In nucleotides, the CDR3 is TGTGCCAGCAGCCCAGCGGGGACCGGGGAGCTGTTTTTT.

This clonotype appeared once. The genes are TRBV20-1 and TRBJ1-5; tentative D call: TRBD1 (6 bases). CDR3 length: 13 amino acids. V dropped 3 bases and J dropped 11 bases, with 17 bases sitting between them. The germline CDR1 and CDR2 sequences are DFQATT and SNEGSKA (reference sequence). This chain's CDR3 is CSASGRGAGTQHF. Written as DNA, the CDR3 is TGCAGTGCTAGTGGACGGGGGGCGGGGACCCAGCATTTT.

On this clonotype: At one of its ends the junction is not consistent with the germline gene, which may arise from a read error. J is TRBJ2-3 and V is TRBV7-3, with 7 positions matching TRBD2. The CDR3 runs 14 residues. Germline CDR1 is SGHTA and CDR2 is FQGTGA. The DNA of the CDR3 is TGTGCCAGCAGCTTAACTAGCGGGCCCGGAGATACGCAGTTT. Its protein product is CASSLTSGPGDTQF.

On this clonotype itself: No DNA is shown, since the ends of the CDR3 on it are uncertain; the CDR3 is the one TCRdb lists. The chain recombines TRBV7-9 with TRBJ1-2; the table's TRBD1 call for D was not verified on the DNA. The CDR3 sequence runs 14 residues, both termini included. Germline lookup yields CDR1 SEHNR and CDR2 FQNEAQ (reference sequence). The CDR3: CASSLVPGDLFFGF.

Points on this clonotype: Lacking the conserved final phenylalanine or tryptophan, this CDR3 likely reflects a read error. The DNA is left out, because the CDR3 cannot be placed on it with certainty; the CDR3 is given as TCRdb lists it. This chain links TRBV7-9 with TRBJ2-4; the table's D gene call, TRBD2, was not cross checked with the DNA. Germline-derived CDR1 and CDR2 are SEHNR and FQNEAQ (reference sequence). Inclusive of both ends, the CDR3 amounts to 12 amino acids. CDR3 region: CASSLAGSYQAN.

The chain combines TRBV9 with TRBJ2-5; D ambiguous. The CDR3 contains 15 residues. Germline assignment: CDR1 SGDLS and CDR2 YYNGEE. V lost 4 bases to trimming and J lost 8 bases, with 21 bases between them. The CDR3 spells CASSPPGNIQYTQYF. For the CDR3, the DNA is TGTGCCAGCAGCCCACCTGGGAACATTCAGTACACCCAGTACTTC.

The chain joins TRBV2 to TRBJ1-1, with a tentative D call TRBD1 (6 bases). Germline V gene data show CDR1 as SNHLY and CDR2 as FYNNEI. The CDR3 is made up of 15 amino acids. V lost 5 bases to trimming and J lost 1 base, with 14 bases between them. The CDR3 here is CASSWVGAGNTEAFF. CDR3 nucleotides: TGTGCCAGCAGTTGGGTGGGGGCAGGGAACACTGAAGCTTTCTTT.

The rearrangement uses TRBV7-9 and TRBJ2-7, with D uncertain. Trimming removed 5 bases from V and 6 bases from J, with 20 bases in between. Per the germline V gene, CDR1 is SEHNR and CDR2 is FQNEAQ (reference sequence). The CDR3 extends over 15 amino acids. The CDR3 loop reads CASSVGVDVSSEQYF. CDR3 coding DNA: TGTGCCAGCAGCGTAGGAGTGGACGTTTCCAGCGAGCAGTACTTC.

The chain employs TRBV9 and TRBJ2-1; tentatively, D is TRBD1 or TRBD2 (5 bases each). Looked up from germline, CDR1 is SGDLS and CDR2 is YYNGEE. The V and J ends lost 5 bases and 12 bases respectively, with 18 bases between them. There are 13 residues in the CDR3. The CDR3 protein is CASSPGASGRQFF. The CDR3 nucleotides are TGTGCCAGCAGTCCTGGGGCGAGCGGTAGGCAGTTCTTC.

Concerning this clonotype: At one end, the junction sequence differs from germline, possibly due to a read error. This chain uses TRBV7-8 with TRBJ2-7, with a tentative D call TRBD2 (6 bases). This CDR3 spans 14 amino acids. Germline V gene data show CDR1 as SGHVS and CDR2 as FQNEAQ. This chain's CDR3 is CASSRAGSVNKQSF. CDR3 DNA: TGTGCCAGCAGCAGAGCGGGCAGCGTGAACAAGCAGTCCTTC.

Note on this clonotype: The junction shows a germline mismatch at one end, possibly a read error. The V and J genes are TRBV7-9 and TRBJ2-5, with D tentatively TRBD2 (6 bases). Germline values: CDR1 SEHNR, CDR2 FQNEAQ (reference sequence). There are 14 residues in the CDR3. The CDR3 DNA sequence: TGTGCCTGCGGCTTAGCGGCGTACCAAGAGGCCCAGTACTTC. Residues: CACGLAAYQEAQYF.

The chain has TRBV7-9 and TRBJ1-6; tentative D call: TRBD1 (5 bases). Germline lookup yields CDR1 SEHNR and CDR2 FQNEAQ (reference sequence). The CDR3 totals 14 residues. Deletions cut 2 bases from V and 11 bases from J, with 13 bases between. Here the CDR3 reads CASSLWGMRTPLHF. The DNA of the CDR3 is TGTGCCAGCAGCTTATGGGGGATGAGAACACCCCTCCACTTT.

Comments on this clonotype: The junction shows a germline mismatch at one end, possibly a read error. The chain links TRBV19 to TRBJ2-7; the match to TRBD1 covers 9 bases. The CDR3 is 14 residues long. Germline-derived CDR1 and CDR2 are LNHDA and SQIVND (reference sequence). CDR3 in amino acids: CASSGTGSSSKQHF. CDR3 bases: TGTGCCAGTAGTGGGACAGGGTCTTCTTCCAAGCAGCACTTC.

Turning to this clonotype: The junction differs from germline at one of its ends, possibly a read error. The chain joins TRBV7-8 to TRBJ1-2; the D is unclear. Germline V gene lookup returns CDR1 SGHVS and CDR2 FQNEAQ. This CDR3 is 16 amino acids long. CDR3 in amino acids: CASSFHPDGIVYAYTF. The CDR3 DNA is TGTGCCAGCAGCTTTCATCCAGACGGGATCGTATATGCCTACACCTTC.

The gene calls are TRBV2 and TRBJ2-1, with D possibly being TRBD2 (6 bases). Germline V gives CDR1 SNHLY, CDR2 FYNNEI. CDR3 length: 16 amino acids. The ends were cut back, 8 bases at V and 16 bases at J, with 33 bases in the middle. This chain's CDR3 is CASGGKPSVSNTEDFF. CDR3 coding DNA: TGTGCCAGCGGAGGGAAACCCAGCGTCTCCAACACTGAAGATTTCTTC. Together with reference TRBV2 and TRBJ2-1, the CDR3 gives the full variable domain: EPEVTQTPSHQVTQMGQEVILRCVPISNHLYFYWYRQILGQKVEFLVSFYNNEISEKSEIFDDQFSVERPDGSNFTLKIRSTKLEDSAMYFCASGGKPSVSNTEDFFGPGTRLTVL.

The chain has TRBV7-2 and TRBJ2-3; TRBD1 agrees at 8 bases. Germline V gene lookup returns CDR1 SGHTA and CDR2 FQGNSA. The CDR3 is 15 amino acids. V lost 3 bases to trimming and J lost 15 bases; unmatched junction nucleotides: 17. In DNA, the CDR3 is TGTGCCAGCAGCTTGCCAGGGGGCGCCGACTATGGGCACTATTTT. It is translated as CASSLPGGADYGHYF.

About this clonotype: The conserved phenylalanine or tryptophan normally closing the CDR3 is absent here, so this likely arose from a read error. The limits of the CDR3 on the DNA are not certain, so only TCRdb's listed CDR3 is given. The V and J genes are TRBV2 and TRBJ2-1; the table calls TRBD1, which could not be checked here. The germline gives CDR1 SNHLY, CDR2 FYNNEI. The length of the CDR3 is 16 amino acids, counting both ends. The CDR3 reads CASGEGGADTQDFGLG.

This clonotype has more than one count but fewer than ten. The V gene is TRBV9, the J gene TRBJ1-1; unclear D gene. V was cut by 0 bases and J by 13 bases, with 16 bases left in between. Germline V gives CDR1 SGDLS, CDR2 YYNGEE. The CDR3 sequence is 13 residues long. The CDR3 sequence is CASSVGSDTQDFF. The CDR3 nucleotides are TGTGCCAGCAGCGTAGGCTCAGATACGCAGGATTTCTTT.

J is TRBJ1-6 and V is TRBV7-3; TRBD1 is a possible D gene (5 bases). Germline V gives CDR1 SGHTA, CDR2 FQGTGA. The V gene lost 5 bases and the J gene lost 19 bases, with 27 bases spanning the gap. The CDR3 contains 15 residues. The CDR3 sequence is CASSPEGTWGATQHF. In DNA, the CDR3 is TGTGCCAGCAGCCCAGAGGGGACCTGGGGAGCAACCCAGCACTTT.

Turning to this clonotype: A read error may account for a junction end that differs from germline. This sequence joins TRBV7-4 and TRBJ2-1; weak D call: TRBD2 (5 bases). Looked up from germline, CDR1 is SGHVT and CDR2 is SQSDAQ. The CDR3 has 15 residues. The CDR3 sequence is CASSLASGAQDEHFF. The CDR3 region has the DNA TGTGCCAGCAGCTTAGCAAGCGGAGCCCAAGATGAGCATTTCTTT.

V usage is TRBV7-9 and J usage is TRBJ2-7; D might be TRBD1 or TRBD2, each matching 5 bases. V was shortened by 3 bases and J by 3 bases, with 24 bases between the two germline ends. Germline values: CDR1 SEHNR, CDR2 FQNEAQ (reference sequence). The CDR3 extends over 18 amino acids. CDR3 bases: TGTGCCAGCAGCTTTCAGGGTAGCGACGGGGCCAACGTCTACGAGCAGTACGTC. It translates to CASSFQGSDGANVYEQYV.

This sequence joins TRBV7-9 and TRBJ1-3; D possibly corresponds to TRBD1 (6 bases). The CDR3 is made up of 14 amino acids. Germline V gene sequence: CDR1 SEHNR, CDR2 FQNEAQ (reference sequence). Trimming stripped 6 bases from V and 10 bases from J, with 19 bases between. Written as DNA, the CDR3 is TGTGCCAGCAGTGGGGTGGGACACGGGGGGACCATATATTTT. Amino acid sequence: CASSGVGHGGTIYF.

The V gene is TRBV14, the J gene TRBJ2-3; D possibly corresponds to TRBD1 (8 bases). The germline CDR1 and CDR2 sequences are SGHDN and FVKESK. The CDR3 totals 14 residues. The V end lost 4 bases, the J end lost 14 bases, and 22 bases lay between the germline ends. The CDR3 loop reads CASSLQGGLHTRYF. The CDR3 DNA follows: TGTGCCAGCAGCCTACAGGGGGGGCTACACACTCGGTATTTT.

The chain is built from TRBV7-9 and TRBJ2-1, with D unclear. The CDR3 totals 15 residues. V lost 3 bases to trimming and J lost 9 bases, with 18 bases between them. Germline lookup yields CDR1 SEHNR and CDR2 FQNEAQ (reference sequence). The CDR3 DNA follows: TGTGCCAGCAGCTTCCCTACGGGCTGCTACGCTGAGCAGTTCTTC. Its translation: CASSFPTGCYAEQFF.

This clonotype was seen once. CDR3 sequence reads: CASSQGGSGYRNQPQHF. As DNA, the CDR3 is TGTGCCAGCAGCCAAGGGGGTAGCGGCTATAGGAATCAGCCCCAGCATTTT. The genes are TRBV7-8 and TRBJ1-5; D perhaps matches TRBD1 (6 bases). There are 17 residues in the CDR3. CDR1 and CDR2 from the germline V gene are SGHVS and FQNEAQ. V shed 5 bases and J shed 4 bases, with 21 bases lying between them. Together with reference TRBV7-8 and TRBJ1-5, the CDR3 gives the full variable domain: GAGVSQSPRYKVAKRGQDVALRCDPISGHVSLFWYQQALGQGPEFLTYFQNEAQLDKSGLPSDRFFAERPEGSVSTLKIQRTQQEDSAVYLCASSQGGSGYRNQPQHFGDGTRLSIL.

This clonotype occurred many times. The chain carries TRBV29-1 and TRBJ2-7; D is possibly TRBD1 or TRBD2 (5 bases each). The germline V gene has CDR1 SQVTM and CDR2 ANQGSEA. The CDR3 totals 16 residues. With 0 bases removed from V and 2 bases from J, the gap between germline ends came to 17 bases. The CDR3: CSVEDIKEDTAYEQYF. CDR3 DNA sequence: TGCAGCGTTGAAGATATCAAGGAGGACACGGCCTACGAGCAGTACTTC.

Of note for this clonotype: The missing conserved phenylalanine or tryptophan at the end of this CDR3 makes a read error likely. The limits of the CDR3 on the DNA are not certain, so only TCRdb's listed CDR3 is given. The V gene is TRBV7-2, the J gene TRBJ2-1; the table's D call, TRBD1, was not checked against the DNA. CDR1 is SGHTA and CDR2 is FQGNSA in the germline V gene. With termini counted, the CDR3 has 13 amino acids. CDR3 in amino acids: CASSLGAGVTDTH.

Concerning this clonotype itself: Mismatch with germline at one junction end may stem from a read error. The genes are TRBV7-2 and TRBJ2-3, with no clear D. Germline lookup yields CDR1 SGHTA and CDR2 FQGNSA. This CDR3 spans 15 amino acids. CDR3 bases: TGTGCCAGCAGCTTAGTGTTACCACACACTGATACGCATTATTTT. Protein sequence: CASSLVLPHTDTHYF.

This clonotype was observed a single time. This rearrangement joins TRBV7-3 to TRBJ1-2; D is unresolved. The CDR3 is 13 amino acids. The V end was cut by 6 bases, the J end by 11 bases, with 19 bases between. CDR1 is SGHTA and CDR2 is FQGTGA in the germline V gene. This chain's CDR3 is CASSQSRACGYTF. The CDR3 DNA reads TGTGCCAGCAGTCAAAGCCGTGCATGTGGATACACCTTC.

V is TRBV9 and J is TRBJ2-3, with D maybe TRBD2 (7 bases). The CDR3 is made up of 14 amino acids. Per the germline V gene, CDR1 is SGDLS and CDR2 is YYNGEE. V was shortened by 4 bases and J by 14 bases, with 23 bases between the two germline ends. The DNA for the CDR3 is TGTGCCAGCAGCTGGGAGGGGGGTCCCGCTGCAGCGTATTTT. Its translation: CASSWEGGPAAAYF.